This T cell receptor beta chain was retrieved from a study of CD4 T cells in relation to SARS-CoV-2 and coronaviruses. The CDR3 extends over 13 amino acids. V was clipped by 10 bases and J by 5 bases, with 14 bases between them. Germline CDR1 reads LNHDA; CDR2 reads SQIVND (reference sequence). The table came from immunoSEQ multiplex PCR; TCRdb's copy has only in-frame clones and leaves some out. The table lists roughly 30,000 clones, 70% to 80% of them singletons. On this clone itself: Its antigen is undetermined.

Unexposed donor CD4+ T cells date from about 2011-2018, before the COVID-19 pandemic. After about 10 days of culture, CD4+ T cells were isolated. The sequence was collected from a human donor in good health. The sequenced material came from CD4+ T cells from PBMCs, cultured in vitro. The chain uses TRBV19 and TRBJ1-4; D unresolved. DNA for the CDR3: TGTGCCACCTCACAAGCAGACAATGAAAAACTGTTTTTT. Protein product: CATSQADNEKLFF.